Shown below are 29 T cell receptor beta chains from a single sample sequenced in a study of T cells in Graves' hyperthyroidism and ophthalmopathy. Amplification targeted TCR beta CDR3 regions from RNA transcripts. Carried out on the TCR CDR3, a first-round RT-PCR used the HTBI primer set. TCRdb re-analysed the multiplex PCR reads in MiXCR, keeping a single row per CDR3 protein. Of about 26,000 distinct CDR3 sequences listed, roughly 45% are singletons. The sequencing input was blood. These receptors all stem from a woman aged 25 to 39 with Graves' hyperthyroidism.

This clonotype has ten or more counts. The chain has TRBV20-1 and TRBJ1-5; 7 bases line up with TRBD1. Germline V gene data show CDR1 as DFQATT and CDR2 as SNEGSKA (reference sequence). With V trimmed by 5 bases and J by 7 bases, 14 bases remained unmatched. The CDR3 is made up of 15 amino acids. In nucleotides, the CDR3 is TGCAGTGCTGCATTCCCTAAGGGGGCAGGGCAGCCCCAGCATTTT. Protein: CSAAFPKGAGQPQHF.

Within the sample, this clonotype is medium-sized (0.01 to 0.1%). This chain links TRBV7-2 with TRBJ1-6; D remains unclear. The CDR3 sequence is 12 residues long. Germline CDR1 is SGHTA and CDR2 is FQGNSA. Trimming shortened V by 1 base and J by 10 bases, and 5 bases separated the two germline ends. The DNA of the CDR3 is TGTGCCAGCAGCTTAGGAGGGTCACCCCTCCACTTT. Its protein product is CASSLGGSPLHF. Together with reference TRBV7-2 and TRBJ1-6, the CDR3 gives the full variable domain: GAGVSQSPSNKVTEKGKDVELRCDPISGHTALYWYRQSLGQGLEFLIYFQGNSAPDKSGLPSDRFSAERTGGSVSTLTIQRTQQEDSAVYLCASSLGGSPLHFGNGTRLTVT.

Judged by abundance, this clonotype is medium-sized. V gene TRBV2 combines with J gene TRBJ1-1; the D is unclear. This CDR3 is 15 amino acids long. Trimming stripped 4 bases from V and 0 bases from J, with 12 bases between. The germline V gene has CDR1 SNHLY and CDR2 FYNNEI. The chain's CDR3 is CASSARRTVNTEAFF. The CDR3 DNA sequence: TGTGCCAGCAGTGCGAGACGGACGGTGAACACTGAAGCTTTCTTT. The complete variable domain, with remaining parts taken from reference TRBV2 and TRBJ1-1, reads EPEVTQTPSHQVTQMGQEVILRCVPISNHLYFYWYRQILGQKVEFLVSFYNNEISEKSEIFDDQFSVERPDGSNFTLKIRSTKLEDSAMYFCASSARRTVNTEAFFGQGTRLTVV.

This clonotype is classed as medium-sized (0.01 to 0.1%). This chain links TRBV20-1 with TRBJ2-7; a possible D gene is TRBD2 (6 bases). The V gene's germline CDR1 is DFQATT and CDR2 SNEGSKA (reference sequence). This CDR3 comprises 15 residues. Trimming shortened V by 2 bases and J by 4 bases, and 18 bases separated the two germline ends. CDR3 DNA sequence: TGCAGTGCTAGATCGAGCGTTCTAGCGACGTACGAGCAGTACTTC. Protein: CSARSSVLATYEQYF.

Ten or more counts support this clonotype. The rearrangement links TRBV4-1 to TRBJ1-2, with a weak D call TRBD1 (6 bases). The CDR3 extends over 15 amino acids. In germline, CDR1 is MGHRA, CDR2 YSYEKL. The V gene lost 0 bases and the J gene lost 3 bases, with 11 bases spanning the gap. CDR3 amino acids: CASSQETRGDYGYTF. The CDR3 nucleotides are TGCGCCAGCAGCCAAGAGACAAGGGGGGACTATGGCTACACCTTC.

This clonotype was picked up one time. With a much larger clone just one base away, this may be a read error. The chain joins TRBV28 to TRBJ1-2; 8 bases line up with TRBD1. The CDR3 is 13 residues long. Germline V lookup: CDR1 MDHEN, CDR2 SYDVKM. The CDR3 region is CASSFEQGGGYAF. CDR3 nucleotides: TGTGCCAGCAGTTTTGAACAGGGGGGGGGCTACGCCTTC.

Of note for this clonotype: The conserved phenylalanine or tryptophan normally closing the CDR3 is absent here, so this likely arose from a read error. The limits of the CDR3 on the DNA are not certain, so only TCRdb's listed CDR3 is given. The CDR3 spells CASGLVRFNTEAFL. V usage is TRBV12-5 and J usage is TRBJ1-1. Germline CDR1 and CDR2: LGHNT and FRNRAP. The CDR3 length equals 14 residues, ends included.

CDR3 sequence (DNA): TGTGCCAGCAGTAGGACTAGCGAGCACAATGAGCAGTTCTTC. Its protein product is CASSRTSEHNEQFF. The chain employs TRBV6-4 and TRBJ2-1, with 9 bases fitting TRBD2. This CDR3 spans 14 amino acids. Trimming removed 5 bases from V and 5 bases from J; junction bases left unmatched: 4. Germline loops: CDR1 MRHNA, CDR2 SNTAGT.

As concerns this clonotype: This may come from a read error, since a much larger clone is one base off. The gene calls are TRBV28 and TRBJ2-5; 10 bases agree with TRBD1. Looked up from germline, CDR1 is MDHEN and CDR2 is SYDVKM. Unmatched junction bases numbered 7, after V lost 3 bases and J lost 0 bases. CDR3 length: 17 residues. DNA for the CDR3: TGTGCCAGCAGTTTGCCCCGACAGGGGGCGTACCAAGAGACCCAGTACTTC. Its translation is CASSLPRQGAYQETQYF. Full variable domain (missing parts from reference TRBV28 and TRBJ2-5): DVKVTQSSRYLVKRTGEKVFLECVQDMDHENMFWYRQDPGLGLRLIYFSYDVKMKEKGDIPEGYSVSREKKERFSLILESASTNQTSMYLCASSLPRQGAYQETQYFGPGTRLLVL.

Many counts were recorded for this clonotype. This sequence joins TRBV28 and TRBJ2-2; D is undetermined. The CDR3 runs 12 residues. The ends were cut back, 8 bases at V and 0 bases at J, with 4 bases in the middle. Germline lookup yields CDR1 MDHEN and CDR2 SYDVKM. The CDR3 nucleotides are TGTGCCAGCCGTGCGAACACCGGGGAGCTGTTTTTT. Its translation: CASRANTGELFF. The variable domain in full, completed from reference TRBV28 and TRBJ2-2, reads DVKVTQSSRYLVKRTGEKVFLECVQDMDHENMFWYRQDPGLGLRLIYFSYDVKMKEKGDIPEGYSVSREKKERFSLILESASTNQTSMYLCASRANTGELFFGEGSRLTVL.

This clonotype qualifies as medium-sized (0.01 to 0.1%). The V gene is TRBV10-1, the J gene TRBJ1-4; TRBD1 matches 7 bases. The ends lost 5 bases at V and 10 bases at J; junction bases unmatched: 7. The CDR3 is 13 amino acids. The germline CDR1 and CDR2 sequences are WNHNN and SYGVQD (reference sequence). CDR3 loop: CASSPDRDGKLFF. The CDR3 coding sequence is TGCGCCAGCAGTCCCGACAGGGACGGAAAACTGTTTTTT.

In this sample, this clonotype turned up many times. It may be a read error: a sequence one base away is much more abundant. The chain links TRBV6-5 to TRBJ1-3; the match to TRBD1 covers 8 bases. The germline V gene encodes CDR1 MNHEY and CDR2 SVGAGI. The CDR3 consists of 15 residues. The CDR3 loop is CASRLGQGAGSTIYF. CDR3 in DNA: TGTGCCAGCAGACTCGGACAGGGCGCTGGAAGCACCATATATTTT.

The sample holds a few counts of this clonotype. The rearrangement joins TRBV7-6 to TRBJ2-7; possible D gene TRBD2, 7 bases. This CDR3 has 11 residues. Trimming shortened V by 8 bases and J by 5 bases, and 10 bases separated the two germline ends. The germline V gene encodes CDR1 SGHVS and CDR2 FNYEAQ. The chain's CDR3 is CASGGADEQYF. The CDR3 coding sequence is TGTGCCAGCGGGGGGGCGGACGAGCAGTACTTC.

This clonotype was picked up many times. The rearrangement joins TRBV3-1 to TRBJ2-2, with D possibly matching TRBD1 (6 bases). Deletions cut 4 bases from V and 0 bases from J, with 12 bases between. The germline V gene encodes CDR1 LGHDT and CDR2 YNNKEL (reference sequence). The CDR3 has 16 amino acids. The CDR3 spells CASSPLPGANTGELFF. CDR3 bases: TGTGCCAGCAGCCCTCTGCCAGGGGCGAACACCGGGGAGCTGTTTTTT.

This clonotype was recorded at least ten times. Possible read error: a much larger clone is one base away. The chain uses TRBV7-3 and TRBJ2-7, with TRBD2 matching over 7 bases. This CDR3 spans 15 amino acids. Trimming at V came to 8 bases and at J to 3 bases, leaving 13 bases not matched to a gene. Germline CDR1 and CDR2: SGHTA and FQGTGA. The CDR3 DNA follows: TGTGCCAGCGGCCCTGGGGGGGGAAGCGGCTACGAGCAGTACTTC. It is translated as CASGPGGGSGYEQYF.

As regards this clonotype: A much larger clone sits a single nucleotide away, making a read error possible. The gene calls are TRBV27 and TRBJ2-1; 8 bases are a match to TRBD1. V was clipped by 4 bases and J by 8 bases; unmatched bases: 13. Germline V CDR1 and CDR2: MNHEY, SMNVEV (reference sequence). The CDR3 is 16 residues long. The CDR3 is CASSSIRGHGVDEQFF. CDR3 sequence (DNA): TGTGCCAGCAGTTCGATCAGGGGGCACGGGGTCGATGAGCAGTTCTTC.

V gene TRBV2 combines with J gene TRBJ1-1; D call uncertain. This CDR3 contains 12 residues. V lost 4 bases and J 7 bases, leaving 10 bases between the germline ends. Germline V CDR1 and CDR2: SNHLY, FYNNEI. The CDR3 spells CASSGAGNEAFF. The CDR3 DNA reads as TGTGCCAGCAGTGGGGCGGGAAATGAAGCTTTCTTT.

The V call is TRBV6-5, the J call TRBJ2-6, with D perhaps TRBD1 (5 bases). Trimming cost V 0 bases and J 5 bases, with 14 bases left between them. The germline V gene encodes CDR1 MNHEY and CDR2 SVGAGI. The CDR3 is made up of 17 amino acids. The CDR3 loop is CASSYSPPGSRANVLTF. CDR3 DNA: TGTGCCAGCAGTTACTCCCCCCCAGGGTCTCGGGCCAACGTCCTGACTTTC.

On this clonotype: At one end the junction does not follow the germline gene, possibly because of a read error. As DNA, the CDR3 is TGTGCCTGCAGCTTGGGTGGTGAAACCTACGATGAGCAGTTCTTC. Translated: CACSLGGETYDEQFF. The genes are TRBV5-4 and TRBJ2-1, with unresolved D. Germline loops: CDR1 SGHNT, CDR2 YYREEE (reference sequence). CDR3 size: 15 residues.

The chain employs TRBV7-3 and TRBJ2-5, with 12 bases that match TRBD2. The length of the CDR3 is 18 residues. Germline-derived CDR1 and CDR2 are SGHTA and FQGTGA. The V segment lost 0 bases and the J segment 3 bases; nucleotides outside the gene matches: 8. DNA of the CDR3: TGTGCCAGCAGCTTAACCAGGACTAGCGGGGTCCTAAAAGAGACCCAGTACTTC. Translation: CASSLTRTSGVLKETQYF.

This clonotype turned up a few times. Since a much larger clone is just one base distant, this may be a read error. The chain recombines TRBV28 with TRBJ1-1; 11 bases align to TRBD1. Germline-derived CDR1 and CDR2 are MDHEN and SYDVKM. V gave up 5 bases and J gave up 6 bases; unmatched junction bases: 8. The CDR3 runs to 15 residues. The CDR3 protein is CASSPGQGAPPEAFF. The CDR3 nucleotides are TGTGCCAGCAGTCCTGGACAGGGGGCACCCCCTGAAGCTTTCTTT.

The gene calls are TRBV11-1 and TRBJ2-7; D is unresolved. V was cut by 4 bases and J by 3 bases, with 13 bases left in between. The CDR3 loop spans 14 amino acids. Germline V gene data show CDR1 as SGHAT and CDR2 as FQDESV (reference sequence). The CDR3 loop is CASSSDRTHYEQYF. Written as DNA, the CDR3 is TGTGCCAGCAGCTCGGATCGGACCCACTACGAGCAGTACTTC.

This clonotype came up many times. The gene calls are TRBV12-3 or TRBV12-4 and TRBJ2-2; tentative D call: TRBD1 (5 bases). Trimming removed 0 bases at V and 6 bases at J, with 14 bases between. The CDR3 loop spans 16 amino acids. CDR3 in amino acids: CASSLAGQGRAGELFF. The CDR3 nucleotides are TGTGCCAGCAGTTTAGCGGGCCAGGGTCGTGCCGGGGAGCTGTTTTTT.

This clonotype was detected many times. This chain joins TRBV11-2 and TRBJ2-5, with D possibly TRBD1 on 5 matching bases. This CDR3 spans 14 amino acids. In germline, CDR1 is SGHAT, CDR2 FQNNGV. Trimming removed 1 base at V and 5 bases at J, with 11 bases between. The CDR3 loop is CASSLVGVEETQYF. CDR3 nucleotides: TGTGCCAGCAGCTTAGTAGGGGTGGAGGAGACCCAGTACTTC. Complete variable domain (other parts from reference TRBV11-2 and TRBJ2-5): EAGVAQSPRYKIIEKRQSVAFWCNPISGHATLYWYQQILGQGPKLLIQFQNNGVVDDSQLPKDRFSAERLKGVDSTLKIQPAKLEDSAVYLCASSLVGVEETQYFGPGTRLLVL.

This clonotype was picked up many times. This sequence joins TRBV5-5 and TRBJ1-5; tentatively, D is TRBD1 (5 bases). Trimming pared 1 base from V and 6 bases from J, leaving 11 bases between. Germline-derived CDR1 and CDR2 are SGHKS and YYEKEE (reference sequence). The CDR3 length is 14 residues. This CDR3 is CASSLIEGPQPQHF. The CDR3 coding sequence is TGTGCCAGCAGCTTGATTGAGGGACCTCAGCCCCAGCATTTT.

This chain uses TRBV7-9 with TRBJ2-1; TRBD2 matches 10 bases. Germline trimming cut 7 bases from V and 9 bases from J; bases unmatched to any gene: 12. Germline lookup yields CDR1 SEHNR and CDR2 FQNEAQ (reference sequence). This CDR3 has 15 residues. The CDR3 protein is CASIGASGRMVEQFF. CDR3 DNA sequence: TGTGCCAGCATCGGGGCTAGCGGGAGAATGGTTGAGCAGTTCTTC. Full variable domain (remainder filled in from reference TRBV7-9 and TRBJ2-1): DTGVSQNPRHKITKRGQNVTFRCDPISEHNRLYWYRQTLGQGPEFLTYFQNEAQLEKSRLLSDRFSAERPKGSFSTLEIQRTEQGDSAMYLCASIGASGRMVEQFFGPGTRLTVL.

There are many counts of this clonotype. The chain uses TRBV18 and TRBJ1-2, with a tentative D call TRBD1 (5 bases). The CDR3 has 15 amino acids. The ends were cut back, 7 bases at V and 0 bases at J, with 15 bases in the middle. The V gene's germline CDR1 is KGHSH and CDR2 LQKENI. CDR3: CASFPQGVPNYGYTF. CDR3 nucleotides: TGTGCCAGCTTCCCTCAGGGAGTTCCTAACTATGGCTACACCTTC.

V and J are TRBV20-1 and TRBJ2-2, with 8 nucleotides matching TRBD2. V dropped 0 bases and J dropped 7; count of bases not matched to a gene: 1. Germline lookup yields CDR1 DFQATT and CDR2 SNEGSKA (reference sequence). The CDR3 covers 13 residues. In DNA, the CDR3 is TGCAGTGCTAGAGATGGGACTAGCGGGGAGCTGTTTTTT. Translated: CSARDGTSGELFF.

The V gene is TRBV7-8, the J gene TRBJ1-3; 7 bases map to TRBD1. CDR3 length: 16 amino acids. Germline CDR1 SGHVS, CDR2 FQNEAQ. V was clipped by 6 bases and J by 0 bases; unmatched bases: 8. The CDR3 is CASRPQGRLSGNTIYF. The CDR3 DNA reads TGTGCCAGCAGACCACAGGGGCGACTCTCTGGAAACACCATATATTTT.